This T cell receptor (beta chain) stems from a study of cytomegalovirus exposure and HLA in healthy donors. The PCR was carried out with 60 Vbeta primers and 13 Jbeta primers. TCRdb's copy holds only in-frame clones and misses some; the assay was immunoSEQ multiplex PCR. The sample holds roughly 200,000 clones, about 80% seen once. Healthy bone marrow donors made up the donor group. CDR3 size: 15 residues. Germline V gene data show CDR1 as LGHNA and CDR2 as YSLEER. V gave up 0 bases and J gave up 5 bases; unmatched junction bases: 7. This rearrangement joins TRBV4-3 to TRBJ2-7; 7 nucleotides align to TRBD1. The sequenced sample was PBMCs. This clonotype was sampled from a woman aged 40 to 50 in good health and CMV-seronegative. CDR3 nucleotide sequence: TGCGCCAGCAGCCAAGATTCAGGGGGTCTTAACGAGCAGTACTTC. Translated, it gives CASSQDSGGLNEQYF.